The present T cell receptor beta chain was sequenced within a study of tumor-infiltrating lymphocytes in primary liver carcinoma. General study results and limits: Tumor samples exhibited a significantly greater top-250-clone fraction than blood samples (p = 0.039).

CDR1 and CDR2 (germline): MNHEY, SVGAGI. Losses at the gene ends were 11 bases for V and 1 base for J; bases not matched to a gene: 8. The CDR3 loop spans 14 amino acids. A primer matching the constant region was used to make TCR beta cDNA from 450 to 500 ng of total RNA. Library construction for TCR beta comprised three nested multiplex PCR rounds performed with slightly modified ARM-PCR. The study ran its first two PCR rounds for nine to ten cycles each, using TRBV1-TRBV30 forward primers and a C-beta reverse primer. TCRdb re-analysed the multiplex PCR reads in MiXCR, keeping a single row per CDR3 protein. The sample yields around 88,000 distinct CDR3 sequences, less than 70% seen once. Co-extraction of both nucleic acids (RNA and DNA) used roughly 18-34 mg of unsorted bulk tissue. By surgical resection, the patients were treated for their primary liver carcinoma. A remark on this clonotype: The antigen is not known.

The source material was tumor-adjacent normal liver tissue. This TCR was recovered from a man between 40 and 49 years old with primary liver carcinoma and hepatitis B virus infection. This chain uses TRBV6-5 with TRBJ2-3; the match to TRBD1 covers 8 bases. CDR3 nucleotide sequence: TGTGCCGGGAGCCGGGGACAGGGCACAGATACGCAGTATTTT. Amino acids: CAGSRGQGTDTQYF.